Listed here is a single T cell receptor beta chain. This clone's antigen is unknown. Base-call qualities are not available, and no considerably larger clone is one nucleotide away. The sample is drawn from a study of vaccination effects on CD4 cells after COVID-19 (dated by TCRdb to between 2021 and 2024). For the study in its entirety: Two doses of either the BNT162b2 or the mRNA-1273 mRNA SARS-CoV-2 vaccine were administered to participants. In both COVID-19 convalescent patients and infection-naive vaccine recipients, the study compared SARS-CoV-2 spike-specific CD4+ TCR repertoires from before mRNA vaccination with those from after it. Altogether, nine to ten COVID-19 convalescent patients and a few SARS-CoV-2-naive healthy vaccine recipients made up the full study. Cultures from other donors in the study were sequenced using the Oncomine TCR Beta short-read assay on an Illumina iSeq 100.

The research as a whole found: In healthy vaccine recipients, vaccine-induced clones were almost all SARS-CoV-2 mono-reactive, with only 1 of 255 being cross-reactive with common cold coronaviruses. At late post-vaccination timepoints, both infection-induced and vaccine-induced clones showed marked clonal contraction, consistent with waning T cell responses. The study was limited by a small number of convalescent patients, and early post-infection timepoints were lacking.

The ViraFEST assay stimulated PBMC with viral peptide pools and then used TCR sequencing to identify antigen-specific CD4+ T cell clonotypes by expansion. After around eleven days of culture, CD4+ T cells were isolated with the EasySep CD4+ T cell isolation kit. The absence of prior SARS-CoV-2 infection in healthy vaccine recipients was confirmed by negative nucleocapsid antibodies before and after vaccination. Each well held around 1.9 million PBMC cultured in IMDM containing roughly 5% human AB serum, 8 to 10 IU/ml IL-2 and gentamicin, along with roughly 10 ug/ml peptides. Half of the culture medium was replaced with fresh IL-2-containing medium on days 3 and 7. Unless noted otherwise, every peptide stimulation condition was cultured in triplicate wells. PBMC were separated from whole blood using Ficoll-Paque Plus gradient centrifugation and were then either cryopreserved at -140C or used fresh. Overlapping peptide pools spanned the spike proteins of SARS-CoV-2 and the common cold coronaviruses HCoV-NL63, HCoV-OC43 and HCoV-229E. The QIAamp micro DNA kit was used to extract genomic DNA from the cultured CD4+ T cells.

The library relied on the immunoSEQ multiplex PCR assay. DNA from the CD4+ T cells that had been cultured and isolated underwent TCR beta CDR3 sequencing. For the original study's pipeline: The analysis removed non-productive TCR sequences, trimmed reads to the CDR3 region, and retained only CDR3s that were 7 or more amino acids long. Antigen-specific clonotypes were identified with the MANAFEST web app by comparing expansion in peptide wells against reference cultures. Positive clones required FDR<0.05 expansion versus reference and all other wells, odds ratio above 5, and frequency above 0.1% in two replicate wells. A clonotype was defined as cross-reactive if the clonotype was significantly expanded both in SARS-CoV-2 spike wells and in at least one common cold coronavirus spike condition. CDR3 similarity was assessed by Levenshtein distance using the stringdist R package, and unrooted trees were constructed with ape in R 3.6.1. TCRdb obtained this table from immuneACCESS and retained in-frame rearrangements with V and J assigned. These tables miss some clones; where compared with another copy, unresolved V genes account for less than half of the shortfall, and the remainder is unexplained. The V and J calls and clone size are taken from that table; D and trimming were inferred from the DNA. The sample table contains just over 8,000 clones; only one count was recorded for about four fifths of them. Clones ranked in the top ten supply 10% to 15% of the sample.

Including cysteine and phenylalanine, the CDR3 has 14 amino acids. Only CDR3 DNA is held: 42 bases, read in frame from base 1. CDR1 and CDR2 were assigned from the germline V gene (reference sequence) as MNHEY and SMNVEV. Deletion took 2 bases off V and 8 bases off J, with a span of 12 bases between the germline ends. The sequence joins TRBV27 to TRBJ1-4, and perhaps TRBD1 as D gene, on 5 matching bases. The sample here was CD4+ T cells from PBMCs cultured with HCoV-229E spike peptides, taken before COVID-19 vaccination. In the paper's terms, the cell subset or site label means: HCoV-229E spike overlapping peptide pool stimulation. The clonotype comes from a human donor who received a COVID-19 vaccine. The CDR3 loop reads CASSLGGRREKLFF. The DNA reads TGTGCCAGCAGTTTAGGGGGAAGGCGGGAAAAACTGTTTTTT.